The 7 T cell receptor beta chains in this list originate from one sample, sequenced in a study of tumor-infiltrating lymphocytes in primary liver carcinoma. The authors took blood RNA from unsorted whole blood and also extracted germline DNA. From approximately 0.5 ug of total RNA, TCR beta-specific cDNA was reverse-transcribed using a constant-region primer. Libraries for TCR beta were built through three nested multiplex PCR rounds, which together made up a slightly modified ARM-PCR procedure. Amplification in the first two PCR rounds was performed using TRBV1-TRBV30 forward primers and a C-beta reverse primer for 10 cycles each. From the multiplex PCR reads, TCRdb called clonotypes with MiXCR, one entry per CDR3 protein. The data contain approximately 330,000 distinct CDR3 sequences, 65% of them singletons. Material: peripheral blood. These receptors were collected from a man aged 40-49 years with primary liver carcinoma and hepatitis B virus infection.

This clonotype was observed many times. The chain links TRBV5-4 to TRBJ1-2; TRBD1 aligns across 9 bases. V was pared by 4 bases and J by 5 bases, with 3 bases of the junction left unmatched. This CDR3 comprises 13 residues. Germline loops: CDR1 SGHNT, CDR2 YYREEE (reference sequence). CDR3 sequence: CASSNGQGYGYTF. CDR3 in DNA: TGTGCCAGCAGCAATGGACAGGGGTATGGCTACACCTTC.

This clonotype was found many times. The rearrangement uses TRBV6-5 and TRBJ1-1, with D uncertain. This CDR3 comprises 14 residues. Looked up from germline, CDR1 is MNHEY and CDR2 is SVGAGI. V lost 2 bases, J lost 0 bases, and 7 bases lay in between. The CDR3 region is CASSYDTMNTEAFF. The CDR3 DNA reads TGTGCCAGCAGTTACGACACCATGAACACTGAAGCTTTCTTT.

This clonotype was counted at least ten times. The genes are TRBV2 and TRBJ2-1; D remains ambiguous. Per the germline V gene, CDR1 is SNHLY and CDR2 is FYNNEI. The CDR3 consists of 10 residues. V lost 3 bases and J lost 9, with 3 bases in between. The CDR3 DNA follows: TGTGCCAGCAGTGACGGTGAGCAGTTCTTC. As protein: CASSDGEQFF.

This clonotype was recorded once. A much larger clone differs by one base, so this may be a read error. V gene TRBV10-3 combines with J gene TRBJ2-6; D call uncertain. The CDR3 covers 14 residues. Germline lookup yields CDR1 ENHRY and CDR2 SYGVKD. The CDR3 spells CATFDNSGTNVLTF. The DNA for the CDR3 is TGTGCCACGTTTGACAACTCTGGGACCAACGTCCTGACTTTC.

In the case of this clonotype: A much larger clone sits a single nucleotide away, making a read error possible. This CDR3 is missing its conserved last phenylalanine or tryptophan, likely due to a read error. The chain joins TRBV29-1 to TRBJ1-1; TRBD1 matches at 10 bases. The V gene end was trimmed by 3 bases and the J gene end by 8 bases; junction bases not matched to a gene: 6. The CDR3 loop spans 13 amino acids. Per germline, CDR1 SQVTM and CDR2 ANQGSEA. DNA for the CDR3: TGCAGCGTTGAGGGGACGACAGGGGGCGAAGCTTTCTAT. It yields the protein CSVEGTTGGEAFY.

With respect to this clonotype: No conserved phenylalanine or tryptophan is present at the end of the CDR3, so a read error is the likely explanation. The chain combines TRBV11-2 with TRBJ2-1; 12 bases align to TRBD2. Per the germline V gene, CDR1 is SGHAT and CDR2 is FQNNGV. This CDR3 contains 15 residues. V lost 8 bases to trimming and J lost 10 bases; unmatched junction nucleotides: 12. The CDR3 DNA sequence: TGTGCCAGCGGAGTGACTAGCGGGAGATTAGGGGAGCAGTTCTCC. Its translation is CASGVTSGRLGEQFS.

The J gene is TRBJ2-7, the V gene TRBV19, with TRBD1 matching over 7 bases. This CDR3 contains 15 residues. J gave up 0 bases and V 7 bases, and 9 bases lay outside the gene matches. CDR1 and CDR2 from the germline V gene are LNHDA and SQIVND (reference sequence). CDR3 residues: CASNGRAGGSYEQYF. In DNA form, the CDR3 reads TGTGCCAGTAACGGCCGGGCAGGGGGCTCCTACGAGCAGTACTTC.